What follows are 29 T cell receptor beta chains derived from one specimen sequenced in a study of metastatic and nonmetastatic thyroid tumors. TCRdb reprocessed the PCR reads via MiXCR. The sample carries fewer than 40,000 clones, more than 45% recorded once. Nobody among the patients had been given any treatment before thyroid surgery. The sample taken for sequencing was tumor tissue. The receptors were sampled from a male donor with papillary thyroid cancer or a benign thyroid nodule (not recorded which). Some clones in this sample may be carry-over from other donors' samples.

This chain connects TRBV18 to TRBJ2-2, with TRBD2 identical over 9 bases. The CDR3 is 15 amino acids. The V segment lost 6 bases and the J segment 7 bases; nucleotides outside the gene matches: 9. CDR1 is KGHSH, CDR2 LQKENI, per germline. The CDR3 sequence: CASSPSGVLGGELFF. The CDR3 region has the DNA TGTGCCAGCTCCCCTAGCGGGGTCCTCGGCGGGGAGCTGTTTTTT.

In the case of this clone: The germline gene is not matched at one end of the junction; a read error may be the cause. The V gene is TRBV20-1, the J gene TRBJ2-2; D might be TRBD1 or TRBD2, each matching 5 bases. In germline, CDR1 is DFQATT, CDR2 SNEGSKA (reference sequence). CDR3 length: 13 residues. CDR3 amino acids: CSARDRDAGELVF. Written as DNA, the CDR3 is TGCAGTGCTAGAGACCGGGACGCCGGGGAGCTGGTTTTT.

The genes are TRBV25-1 and TRBJ2-2, with 14 nucleotides matching TRBD2. V dropped 5 bases and J dropped 13; count of bases not matched to a gene: 21. The CDR3 runs to 19 residues. Germline V gives CDR1 MGHDK, CDR2 SYGVNS. The chain's CDR3 is CASSPQWGGLAGESEGLFF. CDR3 coding DNA: TGTGCCAGCAGTCCACAGTGGGGGGGACTAGCGGGAGAGTCAGAGGGGCTGTTTTTT.

The V and J genes are TRBV9 and TRBJ2-5; maybe TRBD2 (5 bases). Trimming removed 3 bases at V and 4 bases at J, with 10 bases between. The CDR3 loop spans 13 amino acids. Germline CDR1 is SGDLS and CDR2 is YYNGEE. The CDR3 spells CASSAGLLETQYF. In DNA form, the CDR3 reads TGTGCCAGCAGCGCTGGACTCCTAGAGACCCAGTACTTC.

The V gene is TRBV4-1, the J gene TRBJ1-6, with D unresolved. V lost 8 bases to trimming and J lost 9 bases, with 20 bases between them. The V gene's germline CDR1 is MGHRA and CDR2 YSYEKL. This CDR3 has 15 amino acids. This CDR3 is CASPYPPGEGSPLHF. CDR3 DNA: TGCGCCAGCCCCTATCCGCCCGGGGAGGGTTCACCCCTCCACTTT.

This clone was detected ten times or more. CDR3 nucleotides: TGTGCCAGCAGCTTATGGTTGGCAGGCGATGGCTACACCTTC. It yields the protein CASSLWLAGDGYTF. The V call is TRBV7-9, the J call TRBJ1-2; no clear D. V lost 2 bases and J 6 bases, leaving 13 bases between the germline ends. The V gene's germline CDR1 is SEHNR and CDR2 FQNEAQ (reference sequence). The CDR3 contains 14 residues.

The chain has TRBV5-1 and TRBJ2-1; tentatively, D is TRBD1 (5 bases). Per germline, CDR1 SGHRS and CDR2 YFSETQ. The CDR3 runs 14 residues. Trimming pared 1 base from V and 4 bases from J, leaving 9 bases between. The CDR3 DNA reads TGCGCCAGCAGCTTGAGGGGCGCTTACAATGAGCAGTTCTTC. This translates into CASSLRGAYNEQFF. Together with reference TRBV5-1 and TRBJ2-1, the CDR3 gives the full variable domain: KAGVTQTPRYLIKTRGQQVTLSCSPISGHRSVSWYQQTPGQGLQFLFEYFSETQRNKGNFPGRFSGRQFSNSRSEMNVSTLELGDSALYLCASSLRGAYNEQFFGPGTRLTVL.

This clone was picked up a small number of times. The rearrangement joins TRBV28 to TRBJ1-5; D remains ambiguous. This CDR3 comprises 14 residues. Germline V CDR1 and CDR2: MDHEN, SYDVKM. V lost 1 base and J 1 base, leaving 5 bases between the germline ends. The CDR3 region is CASSLYESNQPQHF. The CDR3 coding sequence is TGTGCCAGCAGTTTATATGAGAGCAATCAGCCCCAGCATTTT.

In DNA, the CDR3 is TGTGCCAGCAGCCAGAGTCGGACCGGTCTTCACTACTTC. This codes for CASSQSRTGLHYF. The chain joins TRBV14 to TRBJ2-7; D gene ambiguous. V dropped 3 bases and J dropped 13 bases, with 19 bases sitting between them. The germline V gene has CDR1 SGHDN and CDR2 FVKESK. The CDR3 sequence is 13 residues long.

The chain links TRBV20-1 to TRBJ2-7; 7 bases agree with TRBD2. The CDR3 consists of 15 residues. Germline CDR1 and CDR2: DFQATT and SNEGSKA (reference sequence). V trimming: 6 bases; J trimming: 2 bases; junction bases outside the gene matches: 13. CDR3 loop: CSASPGTTGAYEQYF. DNA of the CDR3: TGCAGTGCCTCCCCCGGGACTACTGGGGCCTACGAGCAGTACTTC.

The J gene is TRBJ2-5, the V gene TRBV6-1; D uncertain. The CDR3 spans 15 residues. The germline CDR1 and CDR2 sequences are MNHNS and SASEGT. Trimming shortened V by 1 base and J by 2 bases, and 11 bases separated the two germline ends. The CDR3 region is CASSEVTETQETQYF. CDR3 coding DNA: TGTGCCAGCAGTGAAGTAACGGAGACACAAGAGACCCAGTACTTC.

This clone was picked up a small number of times. The chain combines TRBV12-3 or TRBV12-4 with TRBJ2-1; TRBD2 might be the D (6 bases). This CDR3 has 13 amino acids. V was trimmed by 4 bases and J by 6 bases, leaving 10 bases between them. Here the CDR3 reads CASSYSGSNEQFF. As DNA, the CDR3 is TGTGCCAGCAGTTACAGCGGGTCCAATGAGCAGTTCTTC.

This clone was detected only a few times. In nucleotides, the CDR3 is TGTGCCAGCAGTTTTGACAGAGGGTATGGCTACACCTTC. Amino acid sequence: CASSFDRGYGYTF. The V gene is TRBV27, the J gene TRBJ1-2; D possibly corresponds to TRBD1 (5 bases). There are 13 residues in the CDR3. Trimming removed 3 bases at V and 5 bases at J, with 10 bases between. The germline V gene has CDR1 MNHEY and CDR2 SMNVEV (reference sequence).

Within the sample, this clone is medium-sized. The chain has TRBV27 and TRBJ1-3, with D uncertain. CDR3 length: 14 amino acids. Germline CDR1 reads MNHEY; CDR2 reads SMNVEV (reference sequence). V dropped 4 bases and J dropped 2 bases, with 9 bases sitting between them. CDR3 sequence reads: CASSSQSAGNTIYF. DNA of the CDR3: TGTGCCAGCAGTTCGCAATCTGCTGGAAACACCATATATTTT.

This sequence joins TRBV6-5 and TRBJ1-1; the D gene is possibly TRBD1 (6 bases). The germline CDR1 and CDR2 sequences are MNHEY and SVGAGI. V was cut by 5 bases and J by 3 bases, with 10 bases left in between. This CDR3 has 13 amino acids. The CDR3 DNA reads TGTGCCAGCAGTCTACAGGGATACACTGAAGCTTTCTTT. It encodes CASSLQGYTEAFF.

The CDR3 region has the DNA TGTGCCAGCAGCCCGGGGACAGGGGACACCATATATTTT. Its translation is CASSPGTGDTIYF. V and J are TRBV7-9 and TRBJ1-3; 10 bases align to TRBD1. V was pared by 5 bases and J by 8 bases, with 3 bases of the junction left unmatched. CDR1 and CDR2 (germline): SEHNR, FQNEAQ (reference sequence). This CDR3 is 13 amino acids long.

CDR3 sequence (DNA): TGCAGTGCTAGAGACAGCCTGAACACTGAAGCTTTCTTT. This encodes CSARDSLNTEAFF. The chain is built from TRBV20-1 and TRBJ1-1; no clear D gene. CDR1 is DFQATT and CDR2 is SNEGSKA in the germline V gene (reference sequence). The CDR3 has 13 amino acids. The V end lost 0 bases, the J end lost 0 bases, and 5 bases lay between the germline ends.

This clone is a singleton in its sample. The junction shows a germline mismatch at one end, possibly a read error. The CDR3 spells CAISLGGRGFDGYTF. CDR3 bases: TGTGCCATCAGCTTAGGGGGCAGGGGCTTCGATGGCTACACCTTC. The genes are TRBV11-2 and TRBJ1-2; 7 bases map to TRBD1. The CDR3 extends over 15 amino acids. Germline CDR1 and CDR2: SGHAT and FQNNGV.

This rearrangement joins TRBV7-3 to TRBJ2-7, with 9 positions matching TRBD2. The CDR3 extends over 17 amino acids. Germline V gives CDR1 SGHTA, CDR2 FQGTGA. The V and J ends lost 4 bases and 1 base, in that order; junction bases with no gene match: 11. CDR3 bases: TGTGCCAGCAGCTCCCTCCAGCGGGAGGCGAGATCCTACGAGCAGTACTTC. As protein: CASSSLQREARSYEQYF.

The chain combines TRBV28 with TRBJ2-1, with 11 bases identical to TRBD2. V shed 3 bases and J 3 bases; nucleotides not matched to a gene: 7. This CDR3 contains 17 residues. Germline CDR1 is MDHEN and CDR2 is SYDVKM. The DNA of the CDR3 is TGTGCCAGCAGTTTTGGACTAGCGGGTTCCGACTACAATGAGCAGTTCTTC. Translation: CASSFGLAGSDYNEQFF.

This clone was counted only a few times. The rearrangement uses TRBV6-1 and TRBJ2-7, with TRBD2 identical over 7 bases. Trimming at V came to 7 bases and at J to 6 bases, leaving 6 bases not matched to a gene. The V gene's germline CDR1 is MNHNS and CDR2 SASEGT. The CDR3 runs to 12 residues. The CDR3, as DNA: TGTGCCAGCACTCGGGGGGAGGGCGAGCAGTACTTC. Translating it yields CASTRGEGEQYF.

The rearrangement uses TRBV18 and TRBJ2-7; the D gene is possibly TRBD1 (5 bases). Germline V CDR1 and CDR2: KGHSH, LQKENI. CDR3 length: 14 amino acids. With 1 base removed from V and 3 bases from J, the gap between germline ends came to 10 bases. This chain's CDR3 is CASSPRQGNYEQYF. DNA for the CDR3: TGTGCCAGCTCACCACGGCAGGGCAACTACGAGCAGTACTTC.

This clone was observed a handful of times. The chain combines TRBV10-3 with TRBJ2-7; D is perhaps TRBD2 (5 bases). This CDR3 spans 14 amino acids. Germline V gene sequence: CDR1 ENHRY, CDR2 SYGVKD. Trimming pared 4 bases from V and 0 bases from J, leaving 10 bases between. The CDR3 region is CAISGVGSSYEQYF. The CDR3 DNA is TGTGCCATCAGTGGTGTTGGGAGCTCCTACGAGCAGTACTTC.

The chain combines TRBV5-1 with TRBJ1-6; a weak D match, TRBD1 (5 bases). CDR1 and CDR2 (germline): SGHRS, YFSETQ. This CDR3 is 14 amino acids long. V dropped 4 bases and J dropped 6 bases, with 11 bases sitting between them. The CDR3 sequence is CASSEGTSNSPLHF. The CDR3, as DNA: TGCGCCAGCAGCGAGGGGACCTCTAATTCACCCCTCCACTTT.

The chain uses TRBV9 and TRBJ2-5; 7 bases line up with TRBD1. The J segment lost 0 bases and the V segment lost 0 bases, leaving 2 bases of the junction unmatched. CDR1 and CDR2 (germline): SGDLS, YYNGEE. This CDR3 region has 15 residues. Here the CDR3 reads CASSVADRDQETQYF. CDR3 DNA: TGTGCCAGCAGCGTAGCCGACAGGGACCAAGAGACCCAGTACTTC. Variable domain in full (rest from reference TRBV9 and TRBJ2-5): DSGVTQTPKHLITATGQRVTLRCSPRSGDLSVYWYQQSLDQGLQFLIQYYNGEERAKGNILERFSAQQFPDLHSELNLSSLELGDSALYFCASSVADRDQETQYFGPGTRLLVL.

This chain connects TRBV2 to TRBJ1-5, with a weak D call TRBD1 (5 bases). Germline values: CDR1 SNHLY, CDR2 FYNNEI. The ends were cut back, 4 bases at V and 6 bases at J, with 16 bases in the middle. The CDR3 is 15 amino acids. CDR3 residues: CASSARVQGGQPQHF. The DNA of the CDR3 is TGTGCCAGCAGTGCGCGGGTGCAGGGAGGTCAGCCCCAGCATTTT.

V is TRBV6-1 and J is TRBJ1-3; unclear D gene. V lost 8 bases to trimming and J lost 1 base, with 6 bases between them. This CDR3 spans 12 amino acids. The V gene's germline CDR1 is MNHNS and CDR2 SASEGT. CDR3 protein: CASRGSGNTIYF. The CDR3 nucleotides are TGTGCCAGCCGCGGGTCTGGAAACACCATATATTTT.

This clone was observed a handful of times. V gene TRBV6-1 combines with J gene TRBJ1-1; D possibly corresponds to TRBD1 (5 bases). The CDR3 contains 14 residues. CDR1 is MNHNS, CDR2 SASEGT, per germline. V was shortened by 3 bases and J by 5 bases, with 13 bases between the two germline ends. CDR3 sequence reads: CASSDPGRDTEAFF. The CDR3 DNA is TGTGCCAGCAGTGATCCAGGGAGGGATACTGAAGCTTTCTTT.

CDR3 loop: CASSLWQGSDEQYF. The CDR3 DNA reads TGTGCCAGCAGTTTGTGGCAGGGGAGTGACGAGCAGTACTTC. The V gene is TRBV27, the J gene TRBJ2-7; possibly TRBD1 for D (6 bases). Trimming pared 3 bases from V and 5 bases from J, leaving 14 bases between. Germline V gene sequence: CDR1 MNHEY, CDR2 SMNVEV (reference sequence). The CDR3 is made up of 14 amino acids.